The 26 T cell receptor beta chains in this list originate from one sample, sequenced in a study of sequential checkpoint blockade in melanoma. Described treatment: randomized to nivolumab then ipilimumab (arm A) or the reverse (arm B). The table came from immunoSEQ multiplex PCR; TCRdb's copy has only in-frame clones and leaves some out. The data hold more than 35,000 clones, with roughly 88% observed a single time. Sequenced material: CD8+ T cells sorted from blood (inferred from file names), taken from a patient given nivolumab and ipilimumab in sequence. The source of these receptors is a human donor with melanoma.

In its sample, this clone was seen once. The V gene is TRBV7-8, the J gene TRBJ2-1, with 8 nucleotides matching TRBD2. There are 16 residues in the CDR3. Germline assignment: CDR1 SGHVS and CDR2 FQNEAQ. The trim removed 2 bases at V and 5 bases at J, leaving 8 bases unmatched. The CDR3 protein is CASSLLAGRGHNEQFF. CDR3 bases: TGTGCCAGCAGCTTATTAGCCGGGAGGGGACACAATGAGCAGTTCTTC.

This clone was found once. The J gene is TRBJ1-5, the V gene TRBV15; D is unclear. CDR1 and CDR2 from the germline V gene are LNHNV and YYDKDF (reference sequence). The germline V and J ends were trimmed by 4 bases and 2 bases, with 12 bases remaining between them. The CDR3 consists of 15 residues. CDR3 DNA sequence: TGTGCCACCAGCACCCGGATGCAGGGCAATCAGCCCCAGCATTTT. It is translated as CATSTRMQGNQPQHF.

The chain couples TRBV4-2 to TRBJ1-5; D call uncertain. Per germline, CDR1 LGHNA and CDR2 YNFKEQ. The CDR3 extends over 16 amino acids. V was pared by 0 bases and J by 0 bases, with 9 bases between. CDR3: CASSQEETDSNQPQHF. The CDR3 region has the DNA TGTGCCAGCAGCCAAGAGGAGACGGATAGCAATCAGCCCCAGCATTTT.

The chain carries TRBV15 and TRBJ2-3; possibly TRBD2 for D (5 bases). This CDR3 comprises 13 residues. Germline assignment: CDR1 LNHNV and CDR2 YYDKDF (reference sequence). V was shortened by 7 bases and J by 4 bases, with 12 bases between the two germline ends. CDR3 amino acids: CATISVTADTQYF. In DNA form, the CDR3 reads TGTGCCACCATTAGCGTCACGGCAGATACGCAGTATTTT. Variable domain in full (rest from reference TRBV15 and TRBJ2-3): DAMVIQNPRYQVTQFGKPVTLSCSQTLNHNVMYWYQQKSSQAPKLLFHYYDKDFNNEADTPDNFQSRRPNTSFCFLDIRSPGLGDTAMYLCATISVTADTQYFGPGTRLTVL.

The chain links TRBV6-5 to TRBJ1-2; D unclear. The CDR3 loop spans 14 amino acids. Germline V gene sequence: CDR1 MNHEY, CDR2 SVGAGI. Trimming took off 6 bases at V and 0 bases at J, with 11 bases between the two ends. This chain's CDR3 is CASRPGLANYGYTF. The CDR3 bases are TGTGCCAGCAGGCCGGGGTTAGCTAACTATGGCTACACCTTC.

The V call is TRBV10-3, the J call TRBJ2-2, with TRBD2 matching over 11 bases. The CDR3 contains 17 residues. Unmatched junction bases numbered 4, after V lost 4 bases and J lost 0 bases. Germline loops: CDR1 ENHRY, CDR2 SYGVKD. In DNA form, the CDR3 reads TGTGCCATCAGTGGGCCGGGACTAGCGGCGAACACCGGGGAGCTGTTTTTT. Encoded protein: CAISGPGLAANTGELFF.

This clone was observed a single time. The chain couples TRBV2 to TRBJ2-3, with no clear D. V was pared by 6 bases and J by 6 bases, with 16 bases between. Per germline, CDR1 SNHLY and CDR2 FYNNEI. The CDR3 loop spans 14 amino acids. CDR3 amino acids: CASRKTYNMDTQYF. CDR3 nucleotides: TGTGCCAGCAGAAAGACTTATAACATGGATACGCAGTATTTT.

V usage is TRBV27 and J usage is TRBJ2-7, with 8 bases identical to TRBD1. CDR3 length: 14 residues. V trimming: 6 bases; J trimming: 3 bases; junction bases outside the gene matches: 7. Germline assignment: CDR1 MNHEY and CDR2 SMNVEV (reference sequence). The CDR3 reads CASRYRGQGYEQYF. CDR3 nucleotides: TGTGCCAGCAGATACAGAGGACAGGGCTACGAGCAGTACTTC.

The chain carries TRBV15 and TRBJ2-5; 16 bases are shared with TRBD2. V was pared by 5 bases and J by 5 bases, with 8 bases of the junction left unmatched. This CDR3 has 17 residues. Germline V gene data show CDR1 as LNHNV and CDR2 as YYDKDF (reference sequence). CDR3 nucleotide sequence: TGTGCCACCAGCGGGACTAGCGGGAGGGAGGTTCGGGAGACCCAGTACTTC. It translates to CATSGTSGREVRETQYF. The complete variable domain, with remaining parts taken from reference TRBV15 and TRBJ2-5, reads DAMVIQNPRYQVTQFGKPVTLSCSQTLNHNVMYWYQQKSSQAPKLLFHYYDKDFNNEADTPDNFQSRRPNTSFCFLDIRSPGLGDTAMYLCATSGTSGREVRETQYFGPGTRLLVL.

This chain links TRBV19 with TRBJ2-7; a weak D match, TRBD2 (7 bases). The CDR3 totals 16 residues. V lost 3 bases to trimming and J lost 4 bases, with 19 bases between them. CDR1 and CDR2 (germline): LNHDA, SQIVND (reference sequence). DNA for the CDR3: TGTGCCAGTAGTATTTCAACTCGGGGGGCTCAGTACGAGCAGTACTTC. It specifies CASSISTRGAQYEQYF.

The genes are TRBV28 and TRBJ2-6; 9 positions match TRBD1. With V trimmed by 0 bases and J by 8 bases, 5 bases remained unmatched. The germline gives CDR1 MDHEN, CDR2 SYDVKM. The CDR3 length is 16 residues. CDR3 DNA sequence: TGTGCCAGCAGTTTATGGTGGACAGGGGATTCCAACGTCCTGACTTTC. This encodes CASSLWWTGDSNVLTF.

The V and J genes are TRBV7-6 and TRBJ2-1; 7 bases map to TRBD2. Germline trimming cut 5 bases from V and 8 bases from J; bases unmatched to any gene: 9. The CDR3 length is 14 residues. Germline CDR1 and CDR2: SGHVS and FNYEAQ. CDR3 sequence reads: CASSHGRVGYEQFF. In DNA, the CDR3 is TGTGCCAGCAGCCATGGGAGGGTAGGGTATGAGCAGTTCTTC.

The CDR3 DNA follows: TGTGCCAGCAGGGAATACACTGAAGCTTTCTTT. This gives the protein CASREYTEAFF. The chain couples TRBV19 to TRBJ1-1; TRBD1 is a possible D gene (5 bases). CDR3 length equals 11 residues. V lost 9 bases and J lost 3, with 8 bases in between. Looked up from germline, CDR1 is LNHDA and CDR2 is SQIVND (reference sequence).

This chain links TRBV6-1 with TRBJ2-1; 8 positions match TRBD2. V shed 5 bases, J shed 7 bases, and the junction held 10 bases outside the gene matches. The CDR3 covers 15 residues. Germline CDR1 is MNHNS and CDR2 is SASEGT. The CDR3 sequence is CASSPNRLARNEQFF. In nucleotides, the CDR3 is TGTGCCAGCAGTCCGAATCGACTAGCGAGAAATGAGCAGTTCTTC.

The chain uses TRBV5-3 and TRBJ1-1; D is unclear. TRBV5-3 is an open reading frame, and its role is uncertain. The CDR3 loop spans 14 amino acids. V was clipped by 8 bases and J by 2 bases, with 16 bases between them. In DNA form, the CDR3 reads TGTGCCAGGGTCGAGGGCCGTAATAACACTGAAGCTTTCTTT. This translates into CARVEGRNNTEAFF.

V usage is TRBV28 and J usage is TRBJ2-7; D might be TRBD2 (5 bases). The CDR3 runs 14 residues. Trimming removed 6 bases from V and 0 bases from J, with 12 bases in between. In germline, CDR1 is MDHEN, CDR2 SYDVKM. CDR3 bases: TGTGCCAGCAGCACATCCGGGGACTCCTACGAGCAGTACTTC. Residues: CASSTSGDSYEQYF.

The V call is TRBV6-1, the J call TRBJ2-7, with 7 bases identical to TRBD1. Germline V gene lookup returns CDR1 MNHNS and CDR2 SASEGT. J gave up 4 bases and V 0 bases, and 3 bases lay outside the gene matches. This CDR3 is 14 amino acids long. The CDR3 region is CASSEAAGGYEQYF. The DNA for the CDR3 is TGTGCCAGCAGTGAAGCGGCAGGGGGTTACGAGCAGTACTTC.

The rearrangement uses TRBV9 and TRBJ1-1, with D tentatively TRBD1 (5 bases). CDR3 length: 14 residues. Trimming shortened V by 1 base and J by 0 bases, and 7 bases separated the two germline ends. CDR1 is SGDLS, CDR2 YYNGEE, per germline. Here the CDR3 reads CASSVRGLNTEAFF. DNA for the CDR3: TGTGCCAGCAGCGTAAGGGGATTGAACACTGAAGCTTTCTTT.

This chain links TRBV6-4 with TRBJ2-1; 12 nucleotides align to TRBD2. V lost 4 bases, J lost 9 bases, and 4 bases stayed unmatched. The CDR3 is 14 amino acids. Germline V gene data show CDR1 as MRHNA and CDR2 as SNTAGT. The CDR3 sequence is CASSALAGGSEQFF. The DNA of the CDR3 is TGTGCCAGCAGTGCCCTAGCGGGAGGGAGTGAGCAGTTCTTC.

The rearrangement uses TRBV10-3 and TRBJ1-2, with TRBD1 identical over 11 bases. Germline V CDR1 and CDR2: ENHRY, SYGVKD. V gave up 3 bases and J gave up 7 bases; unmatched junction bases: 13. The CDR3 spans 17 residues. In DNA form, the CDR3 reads TGTGCCATCAGTGAAGACCTTGGGGGACAGGGGGGATCTGGCTACACCTTC. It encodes CAISEDLGGQGGSGYTF.

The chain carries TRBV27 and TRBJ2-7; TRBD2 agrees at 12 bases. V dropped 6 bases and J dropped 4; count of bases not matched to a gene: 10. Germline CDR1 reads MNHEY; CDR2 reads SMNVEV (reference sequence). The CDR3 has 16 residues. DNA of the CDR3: TGTGCCAGCAGAGAGACTAGCGGGAGTTCTATATACGAGCAGTACGTC. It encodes CASRETSGSSIYEQYV.

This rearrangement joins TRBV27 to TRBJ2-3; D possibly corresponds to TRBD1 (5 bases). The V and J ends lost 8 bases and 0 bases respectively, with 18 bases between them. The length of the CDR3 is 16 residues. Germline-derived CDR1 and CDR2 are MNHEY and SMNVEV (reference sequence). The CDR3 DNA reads TGTGCCAGCTCTGCTCATGTGGGGCGAAGCACAGATACGCAGTATTTT. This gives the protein CASSAHVGRSTDTQYF.

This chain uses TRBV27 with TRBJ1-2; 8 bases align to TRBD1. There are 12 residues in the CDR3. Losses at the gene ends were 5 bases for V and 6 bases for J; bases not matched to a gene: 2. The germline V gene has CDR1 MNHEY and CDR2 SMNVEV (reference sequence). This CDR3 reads CASSPGQDGYTF. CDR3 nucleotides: TGTGCCAGCAGTCCGGGACAGGATGGCTACACCTTC.

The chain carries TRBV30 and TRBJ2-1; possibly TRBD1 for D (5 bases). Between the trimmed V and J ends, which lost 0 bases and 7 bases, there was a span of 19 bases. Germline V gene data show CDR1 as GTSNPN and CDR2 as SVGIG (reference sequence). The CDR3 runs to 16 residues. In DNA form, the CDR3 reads TGTGCCTGGAGTGTTTTGTGGGGCCAGGTGAGGAATGAGCAGTTCTTC. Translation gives CAWSVLWGQVRNEQFF.

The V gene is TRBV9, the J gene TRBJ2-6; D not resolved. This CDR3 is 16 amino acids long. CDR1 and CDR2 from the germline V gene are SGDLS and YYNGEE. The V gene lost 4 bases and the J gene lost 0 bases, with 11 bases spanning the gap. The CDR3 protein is CASSTALDSGANVLTF. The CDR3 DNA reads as TGTGCCAGCAGCACAGCCCTGGACTCTGGGGCCAACGTCCTGACTTTC. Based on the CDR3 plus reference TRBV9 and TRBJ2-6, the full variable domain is DSGVTQTPKHLITATGQRVTLRCSPRSGDLSVYWYQQSLDQGLQFLIQYYNGEERAKGNILERFSAQQFPDLHSELNLSSLELGDSALYFCASSTALDSGANVLTFGAGSRLTVL.

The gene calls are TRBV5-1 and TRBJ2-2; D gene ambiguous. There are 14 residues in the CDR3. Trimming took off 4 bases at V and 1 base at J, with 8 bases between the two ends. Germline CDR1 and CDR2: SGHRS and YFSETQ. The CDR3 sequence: CASSTYRNTGELFF. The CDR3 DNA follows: TGCGCCAGCAGCACCTACAGGAACACCGGGGAGCTGTTTTTT.